A selection of T cell receptor beta chains follows, all from one sample in a study of blood T cell repertoires in COVID-19. Using immunoSEQ multiplex PCR, the repertoire was profiled, and TCRdb retains in-frame clones only, with some absent. The table records approximately 260,000 clones, 70% to 85% of them present only once. Sequenced: peripheral blood. The receptors stem from a woman aged 40 to 49 with active or convalescent COVID-19. Each CDR3 is given with its conserved first and last residue. The order of the fields is clone size, D gene, V gene, J gene, CDR3 DNA, CDR3 protein. D genes are given only for firm matches. Some rows mark clone size as missing; the rest say once, few, many or name a class of expanded clone.

size: .; D: TRBD1; V: TRBV2; J: TRBJ1-5; DNA: TGTGCCAGTCAACCGGGACAGAGCAATCAGCCCCAGCATTTT; CDR3: CASQPGQSNQPQHF
size: .; D: .; V: TRBV3-1/TRBV3-2; J: TRBJ1-2; DNA: TGTGCCAGCAGCCAAGATCCAGAGGGAGTGGATGGCTACACCTTC; CDR3: CASSQDPEGVDGYTF
size: few; D: .; V: TRBV7-3; J: TRBJ1-1; DNA: TGTGCCAGCAGCTCGACTGAGGGGGCTGAAGCTTTCTTT; CDR3: CASSSTEGAEAFF
size: .; D: TRBD2; V: TRBV7-3; J: TRBJ2-3; DNA: TGTGCCAGCAGCCCTCGACTGAGCGGGGGCCTCACAGATACGCAGTATTTT; CDR3: CASSPRLSGGLTDTQYF
size: .; D: TRBD2; V: TRBV18; J: TRBJ2-3; DNA: TGTGCCAGCTCGTTCCGGGAGGGGAAAGATACGCAGTATTTT; CDR3: CASSFREGKDTQYF
size: .; D: .; V: TRBV5-1; J: TRBJ2-2; DNA: TGCGCCAGCAGCTTGGGCACAGGTTCGGGCACCGGGGAGCTGTTTTTT; CDR3: CASSLGTGSGTGELFF
size: .; D: TRBD1; V: TRBV3-1/TRBV3-2; J: TRBJ1-2; DNA: TGTGCCAGCAGCCCACCGGGACAGGGGGGGAAAACTAGTGGCTACACCTTC; CDR3: CASSPPGQGGKTSGYTF
size: .; D: TRBD2; V: TRBV9; J: TRBJ2-5; DNA: TGTGCCAGCAGCGTAGATTCGCCGGGGGGAGGAGAGACCCAGTACTTC; CDR3: CASSVDSPGGGETQYF
size: .; D: .; V: TRBV19; J: TRBJ1-2; DNA: TGTGCCAGTACCCCGGGGTGGGGTCAGTTCGCCTATGGCTACACCTTC; CDR3: CASTPGWGQFAYGYTF
size: .; D: .; V: TRBV30; J: TRBJ1-1; DNA: TGTGCCTGGAGTGTATCGCAGGTGGAAGCTTTCTTT; CDR3: CAWSVSQVEAFF
size: .; D: .; V: TRBV29-1; J: TRBJ1-1; DNA: TGCAGCGTTGTAGTCAGGGGTCCTCTTATTAACACTGAAGCTTTCTTT; CDR3: CSVVVRGPLINTEAFF
size: .; D: TRBD1; V: TRBV6-6; J: TRBJ1-5; DNA: TGTGCCAGCAGGGATGCCGGGACAGGGGCGAATCAGCCCCAGCATTTT; CDR3: CASRDAGTGANQPQHF
size: .; D: TRBD1; V: TRBV11-2; J: TRBJ1-1; DNA: TGTGCCAGCAGCTTATACAGGGGGCAGGGGAACACTGAAGCTTTCTTT; CDR3: CASSLYRGQGNTEAFF
size: .; D: .; V: TRBV3-1/TRBV3-2; J: TRBJ1-1; DNA: TGTGCCAGCAGCACAAGACAAAACACTGAAGCTTTCTTT; CDR3: CASSTRQNTEAFF
size: .; D: .; V: TRBV5-6; J: TRBJ1-2; DNA: TGTGCCAGCAGCCCACAGGGTGTTGGCTACACCTTC; CDR3: CASSPQGVGYTF
size: .; D: .; V: TRBV6-6; J: TRBJ1-3; DNA: TGTGCCAGCAGTTACTCGAGGCTTGGAAACACCATATATTTT; CDR3: CASSYSRLGNTIYF
size: .; D: TRBD1; V: TRBV3-1/TRBV3-2; J: TRBJ2-2; DNA: TGTGCCAGCAGCCAACAAAGAACCCGGGACAGGGGCACCGGGGAGCTGTTTTTT; CDR3: CASSQQRTRDRGTGELFF
size: .; D: TRBD1; V: TRBV30; J: TRBJ1-2; DNA: TGTGCCTCGGGGACAGGGTCCGGCTATGGCTACACCTTC; CDR3: CASGTGSGYGYTF
size: .; D: TRBD2; V: TRBV19; J: TRBJ2-1; DNA: TGTGCCAGTAGTACCCTCTCGGGGAGGGATGAGCAGTTCTTC; CDR3: CASSTLSGRDEQFF
size: .; D: TRBD1; V: TRBV11-2; J: TRBJ1-3; DNA: TGTGCCAGCAGCTCAATTAACCGGGACAGGGGGAGAAACACCATATATTTT; CDR3: CASSSINRDRGRNTIYF
size: few; D: .; V: TRBV4-2; J: TRBJ2-3; DNA: TGTGCCAGCAGCCAAACGATGACGGGAGATACGCAGTATTTT; CDR3: CASSQTMTGDTQYF
size: .; D: TRBD2; V: TRBV30; J: TRBJ2-1; DNA: TGTGCCTGGGGGACTAGCGCCTACAATGAGCAGTTCTTC; CDR3: CAWGTSAYNEQFF
size: .; D: .; V: TRBV19; J: TRBJ1-1; DNA: TGTGCCAGTAGTACCACAGCGAACACTGAAGCTTTCTTT; CDR3: CASSTTANTEAFF
size: few; D: TRBD1; V: TRBV3-1/TRBV3-2; J: TRBJ1-2; DNA: TGTGCCAGCAGCGTAGGACAGGGCGCTAACTATGGCTACACCTTC; CDR3: CASSVGQGANYGYTF
size: .; D: TRBD2; V: TRBV4-1; J: TRBJ2-1; DNA: TGCGCCAGCAGCCAAGAACCCGGGGGGGTATACAATGAGCAGTTCTTC; CDR3: CASSQEPGGVYNEQFF
size: .; D: .; V: TRBV28; J: TRBJ1-2; DNA: TGTGCCAGCAGCCGACGGGTCTATGGCTACACCTTC; CDR3: CASSRRVYGYTF
size: .; D: TRBD2; V: TRBV5-1; J: TRBJ2-1; DNA: TGCGCCAGCAGCCCAGCGGGGGGGTACACTGAGCAGTTCTTC; CDR3: CASSPAGGYTEQFF
size: .; D: TRBD1; V: TRBV11-2; J: TRBJ1-5; DNA: TGTGCCAGCAGCCAGGGGGCTATGAGCAATCAGCCCCAGCATTTT; CDR3: CASSQGAMSNQPQHF
size: .; D: TRBD2; V: TRBV27; J: TRBJ2-3; DNA: TGTGCCAGCAGGGCGGGGGTAGAAACGCAGTATTTT; CDR3: CASRAGVETQYF
size: .; D: .; V: TRBV3-1/TRBV3-2; J: TRBJ2-2; DNA: TGTGCCAGCAGCCAAGCGCCGGGAGTCGGCGGGGAGCTGTTTTTT; CDR3: CASSQAPGVGGELFF
size: .; D: .; V: TRBV29-1; J: TRBJ1-1; DNA: TGCAGCGTTGAGGGGCAGATGAACACTGAAGCTTTCTTT; CDR3: CSVEGQMNTEAFF
size: .; D: TRBD1; V: TRBV7-9; J: TRBJ1-4; DNA: TGTGCCAGCGGATCCGGGACAGGGACGGAAAAACTGTTTTTT; CDR3: CASGSGTGTEKLFF
size: .; D: TRBD1; V: TRBV10-1; J: TRBJ2-7; DNA: TGCGCCAGCAGCTTGGACAGGGGAAGGGGCGAGCAGTACTTC; CDR3: CASSLDRGRGEQYF
size: .; D: TRBD1; V: TRBV5-4; J: TRBJ1-4; DNA: TGTGCCAGCAGCAAGGGGGCATCAACTAATGAAAAACTGTTTTTT; CDR3: CASSKGASTNEKLFF
size: .; D: .; V: TRBV6-5; J: TRBJ1-4; DNA: TGTGCCAGCAGCATCCGGGGGTTGAATGAAAAACTGTTTTTT; CDR3: CASSIRGLNEKLFF
size: few; D: .; V: TRBV28; J: TRBJ1-6; DNA: TGTGCCAGCGGTAGGGGGGGTTCACCCCTCCACTTT; CDR3: CASGRGGSPLHF
size: .; D: .; V: TRBV6-5; J: TRBJ1-1; DNA: TGTGCCAGCGCTGGGGTAGGGGGGGTCGCTGAAGCTTTCTTT; CDR3: CASAGVGGVAEAFF
size: .; D: TRBD1; V: TRBV3-1/TRBV3-2; J: TRBJ1-2; DNA: TGTGCCAGCAGCCAAGGGGCCCCACTTACAGGGGGCGAAGGCTACACCTTC; CDR3: CASSQGAPLTGGEGYTF
size: .; D: .; V: TRBV6-4; J: TRBJ1-5; DNA: TGTGCCAGCAGTCTCAAGATAGATCAGCCCCAGCATTTT; CDR3: CASSLKIDQPQHF
size: .; D: .; V: TRBV6-1; J: TRBJ2-2; DNA: TGTGCCAGCAGTGGAGGGTACAGGGAAAACACCGGGGAGCTGTTTTTT; CDR3: CASSGGYRENTGELFF
size: .; D: TRBD1; V: TRBV11-2; J: TRBJ1-6; DNA: TGTGCCAGCAGCCAGGGGGCCAGCCATAATTCACCCCTCCACTTT; CDR3: CASSQGASHNSPLHF
size: .; D: .; V: TRBV6-5; J: TRBJ2-5; DNA: TGTGCCAGCACCGGAGGGACCTGGTCTGGAGAGACCCAGTACTTC; CDR3: CASTGGTWSGETQYF
size: .; D: .; V: TRBV2; J: TRBJ1-1; DNA: TGTGCCACCTGGGAGTCCAACACTGAAGCTTTCTTT; CDR3: CATWESNTEAFF
size: .; D: TRBD2; V: TRBV10-3; J: TRBJ2-1; DNA: TGTGCCATCAGTGAGTCCCTGACTAGCGGGGGGCATGATGAGCAGTTCTTC; CDR3: CAISESLTSGGHDEQFF
size: .; D: .; V: TRBV7-9; J: TRBJ1-6; DNA: TGTGCCAGCAGCTGGACAGTGGCGGATCCCCTCCACTTT; CDR3: CASSWTVADPLHF
size: .; D: TRBD2; V: TRBV6-2/TRBV6-3; J: TRBJ2-1; DNA: TGTGCCAGCAGTTACGACGTACTAGCGGGGGGGAATGAGCAGTTCTTC; CDR3: CASSYDVLAGGNEQFF
size: .; D: .; V: TRBV6-5; J: TRBJ2-1; DNA: TGTGCCAGCAGACAGCTATCCTACAATGAGCAGTTCTTC; CDR3: CASRQLSYNEQFF
size: .; D: .; V: TRBV7-9; J: TRBJ2-2; DNA: TGTGCCAGCAGCTTAGCCCCCTTCGCCGGGGAGCTGTTTTTT; CDR3: CASSLAPFAGELFF
size: .; D: .; V: TRBV5-8; J: TRBJ1-5; DNA: TGTGCCAGCAGCTTTGGCAGTTACCAGCCCCAGCATTTT; CDR3: CASSFGSYQPQHF
size: .; D: .; V: TRBV21-1; J: TRBJ1-1; DNA: TGTGCCAGCACCCGGGACAGTTATTTCACTGAAGCTTTCTTT; CDR3: CASTRDSYFTEAFF
size: .; D: .; V: TRBV21-1; J: TRBJ2-2; DNA: TGTGCCAGCAGCAAACTGGGGCTACAGGCCACCGGGGAGCTGTTTTTT; CDR3: CASSKLGLQATGELFF
size: .; D: TRBD1; V: TRBV11-2; J: TRBJ1-1; DNA: TGTGCCAGCAGCCCTCGGGACAGTGGGACTGAAGCTTTCTTT; CDR3: CASSPRDSGTEAFF
size: few; D: .; V: TRBV5-1; J: TRBJ1-2; DNA: TGCGCCAGCAGCTTGGGGCACACGGACCAGGGAGGCTATGGCTACACCTTC; CDR3: CASSLGHTDQGGYGYTF
size: .; D: .; V: TRBV5-1; J: TRBJ1-1; DNA: TGCGCCAGCAGCTTGGCAGGGATCACTGAAGCTTTCTTT; CDR3: CASSLAGITEAFF
size: .; D: .; V: TRBV3-1/TRBV3-2; J: TRBJ1-6; DNA: TGTGCCAGCAGCCAGCGGGACGGGGGTAATTCACCCCTCCACTTT; CDR3: CASSQRDGGNSPLHF
size: .; D: TRBD2; V: TRBV4-1; J: TRBJ2-1; DNA: TGCGCCAGCAGCCAACTGGGCGGGGGGTGGAATGAGCAGTTCTTC; CDR3: CASSQLGGGWNEQFF
size: .; D: .; V: TRBV4-2; J: TRBJ1-1; DNA: TGTGCCAGCAGCCCTACGAAGTTGAACACTGAAGCTTTCTTT; CDR3: CASSPTKLNTEAFF
size: .; D: .; V: TRBV27; J: TRBJ1-2; DNA: TGTGCCAGCAGTACTGACAGGTTGGGGGGCTACACCTTC; CDR3: CASSTDRLGGYTF
size: few; D: TRBD1; V: TRBV16; J: TRBJ1-1; DNA: TGTGCCAGCAGCGACAGGGGGCCCACTGAAGCTTTCTTT; CDR3: CASSDRGPTEAFF